Presented here are 15 T cell receptor beta chains from one specimen sequenced in a study of spatial heterogeneity in lung cancer. TCRdb fed the 5' RACE reads into MiXCR, producing one record per CDR3 protein. Among about 23,000 distinct CDR3 sequences, 4% to 6% were seen once, and the ten largest hold about 5.5%. The time point: sample taken at primary tumor resection. Unsorted whole RNA samples from tumor, nontumor lung or frozen PBMC were sequenced. This sample comprised PBMCs, obtained at surgery. The receptors were gathered from a male donor with early-stage non-small cell lung cancer.

This clonotype was picked up many times. J is TRBJ2-2 and V is TRBV24-1; D remains ambiguous. The V end was cut by 5 bases, the J end by 6 bases, with 9 bases between. The germline CDR1 and CDR2 sequences are KGHDR and SFDVKD. This CDR3 comprises 13 residues. CDR3 sequence (DNA): TGTGCCACCAGTGCCTACGTTCCCGGGGAGCTGTTTTTT. Encoded protein: CATSAYVPGELFF.

This clonotype was observed many times. The chain is built from TRBV18 and TRBJ2-3; 15 positions match TRBD2. The trim removed 5 bases at V and 4 bases at J, leaving 10 bases unmatched. The length of the CDR3 is 18 residues. From germline, CDR1 is KGHSH and CDR2 LQKENI. The CDR3 region is CASSTPGLAGGRADTQYF. The CDR3 nucleotides read TGTGCCAGCTCAACCCCGGGACTAGCGGGAGGAAGAGCAGATACGCAGTATTTT.

V and J are TRBV7-8 and TRBJ1-5, with 7 bases that match TRBD1. V gave up 5 bases and J gave up 3 bases; unmatched junction bases: 4. The CDR3 sequence is 14 residues long. Germline CDR1 reads SGHVS; CDR2 reads FQNEAQ. In DNA, the CDR3 is TGTGCCAGCAGCCCCGACAGGGTCAATCAGCCCCAGCATTTT. Its protein product is CASSPDRVNQPQHF.

This clonotype was counted at least ten times. This sequence joins TRBV28 and TRBJ1-6; the D gene is possibly TRBD1 (6 bases). The V end lost 7 bases, the J end lost 2 bases, and 12 bases lay between the germline ends. This CDR3 comprises 15 residues. CDR1 MDHEN and CDR2 SYDVKM come from the germline V gene. The CDR3 nucleotides read TGTGCCAGCACGAGGGGGAATCCCTATAATTCACCCCTCCACTTT. Amino acids: CASTRGNPYNSPLHF.

This clonotype has at least ten counts. This rearrangement joins TRBV6-5 to TRBJ1-1; D is possibly TRBD1 (6 bases). The CDR3 runs 13 residues. CDR1 is MNHEY and CDR2 is SVGAGI in the germline V gene. V was clipped by 7 bases and J by 3 bases, with 12 bases between them. The CDR3 coding sequence is TGTGCCAGCACCGGCGGGGGCCACACTGAAGCTTTCTTT. Translation gives CASTGGGHTEAFF.

This clonotype was counted ten times or more. This chain connects TRBV20-1 to TRBJ2-3, with TRBD2 matching over 8 bases. There are 15 residues in the CDR3. Looked up from germline, CDR1 is DFQATT and CDR2 is SNEGSKA (reference sequence). The J segment lost 1 base and the V segment lost 5 bases, leaving 8 bases of the junction unmatched. The CDR3 coding sequence is TGCAGTGCTCCCCCCATGCGGGGGGGCACAGATACGCAGTATTTT. It translates to CSAPPMRGGTDTQYF.

Comments on this clonotype: With a much larger clone just one base away, this may be a read error. This chain joins TRBV5-6 and TRBJ1-2; D is possibly TRBD1 (5 bases). The CDR3 is 16 residues long. Germline V CDR1 and CDR2: SGHDT, YYEEEE. As DNA, the CDR3 is TGTGTCAGCAGCTTGTTCTCCCGGGACTCCAACTATGGCTACACCTTC. Protein sequence: CVSSLFSRDSNYGYTF. The full variable domain, in which reference TRBV5-6 and TRBJ1-2 provide the parts outside the CDR3, is DAGVTQSPTHLIKTRGQQVTLRCSPKSGHDTVSWYQQALGQGPQFIFQYYEEEERQRGNFPDRFSGHQFPNYSSELNVNALLLGDSALYLCVSSLFSRDSNYGYTFGSGTRLTVV.

This clonotype occurred many times. This rearrangement joins TRBV7-9 to TRBJ2-1; the D is unclear. The CDR3 extends over 15 amino acids. Germline CDR1 is SEHNR and CDR2 is FQNEAQ (reference sequence). Trimming shortened V by 1 base and J by 2 bases, and 9 bases separated the two germline ends. The CDR3 DNA is TGTGCCAGCAGCTTAGATAGCTCAGCCTACAATGAGCAGTTCTTC. The encoded protein is CASSLDSSAYNEQFF.

This clonotype was detected ten times or more. The rearrangement links TRBV7-2 to TRBJ2-1, with D uncertain. With 5 bases removed from V and 2 bases from J, the gap between germline ends came to 13 bases. The CDR3 totals 15 residues. Germline assignment: CDR1 SGHTA and CDR2 FQGNSA. The CDR3 loop is CASSLDGSAYNEQFF. Written as DNA, the CDR3 is TGTGCCAGCAGCCTAGACGGGTCGGCCTACAATGAGCAGTTCTTC.

V is TRBV14 and J is TRBJ2-7; D not resolved. CDR1 is SGHDN, CDR2 FVKESK, per germline. The CDR3 spans 14 residues. V lost 0 bases to trimming and J lost 4 bases, with 10 bases between them. CDR3 in DNA: TGTGCCAGCAGCCAAGATCTGTGGGCGTACGAGCAGTACTTC. It specifies CASSQDLWAYEQYF.

This clonotype was recorded at least ten times. The gene calls are TRBV6-5 and TRBJ1-6; 7 bases map to TRBD1. V was clipped by 2 bases and J by 13 bases; unmatched bases: 17. The CDR3 covers 17 residues. Per germline, CDR1 MNHEY and CDR2 SVGAGI. CDR3 coding DNA: TGTGCCAGCAGTTACGATAGTACCGGGACAGCTGGCTTCCCCCTCCACTTT. It encodes CASSYDSTGTAGFPLHF.

Many counts were recorded for this clonotype. The chain joins TRBV28 to TRBJ2-7; the match to TRBD2 covers 9 bases. The CDR3 spans 14 residues. V gave up 7 bases and J gave up 0 bases; unmatched junction bases: 4. Germline CDR1 MDHEN, CDR2 SYDVKM. CDR3 sequence reads: CASTLSGSSYEQYF. CDR3 sequence (DNA): TGTGCCAGCACCCTTAGCGGGAGCTCCTACGAGCAGTACTTC.

This clonotype was seen ten or more times. The V call is TRBV3-2, the J call TRBJ2-5. TRBV3-2 is classified as a pseudogene. CDR3 size: 9 residues. The CDR3 DNA is TGTGCCAGCAAGGAGACCCAGTACTTC. This encodes CASKETQYF.

By share, this clonotype counts as medium-sized (0.01 to 0.1%). This chain's CDR3 is CASSQTGYNQPQHF. DNA of the CDR3: TGTGCCAGCAGCCAGACAGGTTACAATCAGCCCCAGCATTTT. The rearrangement uses TRBV28 and TRBJ1-5, with D maybe TRBD1 (6 bases). Germline V gene sequence: CDR1 MDHEN, CDR2 SYDVKM. V was trimmed by 6 bases and J by 3 bases, leaving 12 bases between them. The CDR3 is 14 amino acids.

This clonotype is deemed medium-sized. The gene calls are TRBV6-2 or TRBV6-3 and TRBJ1-1; no reliable D call. Trimming removed 6 bases from V and 8 bases from J, with 13 bases in between. Per the germline V gene, CDR1 is MNHEY and CDR2 is SVGEGT. This CDR3 spans 12 amino acids. This CDR3 is CASRPRVSEAFF. As DNA, the CDR3 is TGTGCCAGCAGGCCGCGTGTGAGCGAAGCTTTCTTT.